The 15 T cell receptor beta chains below all came from one sample that was sequenced in a study of early T cells in non-severe SARS-CoV-2 infection. TCRdb analysed the 5' RACE reads with MiXCR anew, one entry per CDR3 protein. The table lists tens of thousands of distinct CDR3 sequences, roughly 5.3% of them singletons. Sequencing used whole blood. The receptors here all came from an adult who was a healthcare worker with PCR-confirmed SARS-CoV-2 infection or an uninfected control (not recorded which).

This clonotype has ten or more counts. This chain links TRBV18 with TRBJ2-7; no definite D call. The ends were cut back, 6 bases at V and 3 bases at J, with 9 bases in the middle. CDR3 size: 12 residues. The germline gives CDR1 KGHSH, CDR2 LQKENI. For the CDR3, the DNA is TGTGCCAGCTCTCCTACAGTCTACGAGCAGTACTTC. It translates to CASSPTVYEQYF. The full variable domain, in which reference TRBV18 and TRBJ2-7 provide the parts outside the CDR3, is NAGVMQNPRHLVRRRGQEARLRCSPMKGHSHVYWYRQLPEEGLKFMVYLQKENIIDESGMPKERFSAEFPKEGPSILRIQQVVRGDSAAYFCASSPTVYEQYFGPGTRLTVT.

This clonotype was seen at least ten times. The chain couples TRBV19 to TRBJ2-7; tentative D call: TRBD2 (7 bases). V was trimmed by 5 bases and J by 2 bases, leaving 19 bases between them. From germline, CDR1 is LNHDA and CDR2 SQIVND (reference sequence). The CDR3 sequence is 16 residues long. The CDR3 loop reads CASSRRGGQGTYEQYF. CDR3 DNA sequence: TGTGCCAGTAGTCGACGGGGAGGGCAGGGGACCTACGAGCAGTACTTC. The full variable domain, in which reference TRBV19 and TRBJ2-7 provide the parts outside the CDR3, is DGGITQSPKYLFRKEGQNVTLSCEQNLNHDAMYWYRQDPGQGLRLIYYSQIVNDFQKGDIAEGYSVSREKKESFPLTVTSAQKNPTAFYLCASSRRGGQGTYEQYFGPGTRLTVT.

In this sample, this clonotype turned up many times. V gene TRBV5-6 combines with J gene TRBJ2-3; D is tentatively TRBD1 or TRBD2 (5 bases each). Germline V gene sequence: CDR1 SGHDT, CDR2 YYEEEE. The CDR3 contains 16 residues. The V end was cut by 2 bases, the J end by 2 bases, with 15 bases between. For the CDR3, the DNA is TGTGCCAGCAGCTTTGAGGGGCGAGGTTTCACAGATACGCAGTATTTT. Residues: CASSFEGRGFTDTQYF.

This clonotype qualifies as medium-sized. The V call is TRBV11-3, the J call TRBJ2-2; 8 bases are shared with TRBD1. Germline V gene sequence: CDR1 SGHNT, CDR2 YENEEA. The CDR3 has 15 amino acids. The junction had 3 bases not matched to a gene; V was cut back by 5 bases and J by 1 base. The CDR3 sequence is CASSRGTGNTGELFF. The CDR3 nucleotides are TGTGCCAGCAGCCGGGGGACAGGGAACACCGGGGAGCTGTTTTTT.

This clonotype was seen ten or more times. This chain connects TRBV6-1 to TRBJ1-1; D gene uncertain. V gave up 5 bases and J gave up 4 bases, with 26 bases separating them. Germline V gene data show CDR1 as MNHNS and CDR2 as SASEGT. The CDR3 spans 18 residues. The CDR3 region has the DNA TGTGCCAGCAGTTCCCCCGATCGGTGGGTCCCACGGGGCACTGAAGCTTTCTTT. Its translation is CASSSPDRWVPRGTEAFF.

In this sample, this clonotype turned up many times. The chain is built from TRBV28 and TRBJ2-7; TRBD2 aligns across 13 bases. The CDR3 is made up of 14 amino acids. The V and J ends lost 8 bases and 4 bases, in that order; junction bases with no gene match: 5. Germline V gene lookup returns CDR1 MDHEN and CDR2 SYDVKM. CDR3 residues: CASAGLAGAYEQYF. The CDR3 DNA reads TGTGCCAGCGCAGGACTAGCGGGAGCATACGAGCAGTACTTC.

This clonotype was seen more than once but under ten times. The chain has TRBV20-1 and TRBJ2-1, with 10 bases fitting TRBD2. CDR1 is DFQATT, CDR2 SNEGSKA, per germline (reference sequence). The ends lost 5 bases at V and 3 bases at J; junction bases unmatched: 7. This CDR3 comprises 15 residues. The CDR3 bases are TGCAGTGCTCTTTCGTCTAGCGGGAGCTACAATGAGCAGTTCTTC. Encoded protein: CSALSSSGSYNEQFF.

V usage is TRBV2 and J usage is TRBJ2-4; 7 bases match TRBD1. The CDR3 contains 15 residues. CDR1 and CDR2 (germline): SNHLY, FYNNEI. V was pared by 7 bases and J by 0 bases, with 6 bases of the junction left unmatched. CDR3 sequence: CASTGDSLAKNIQYF. CDR3 nucleotides: TGTGCCAGCACCGGGGACAGTTTAGCCAAAAACATTCAGTACTTC.

Ten or more counts support this clonotype. The genes are TRBV29-1 and TRBJ2-6, with no clear D. Germline V CDR1 and CDR2: SQVTM, ANQGSEA. There are 16 residues in the CDR3. V was clipped by 0 bases and J by 4 bases, with 13 bases between them. The CDR3 DNA reads TGCAGCGTTGAAGAGCACCGCCCAGGAGGGGCCAACGTCCTGACTTTC. Protein sequence: CSVEEHRPGGANVLTF.

V usage is TRBV18 and J usage is TRBJ1-1, with D perhaps TRBD1 (5 bases). The CDR3 is 15 amino acids. Trimming removed 4 bases from V and 10 bases from J, with 22 bases in between. The germline V gene has CDR1 KGHSH and CDR2 LQKENI. The chain's CDR3 is CASSHQSLGARGAFF. CDR3 nucleotides: TGTGCCAGCTCACATCAATCACTAGGGGCGCGGGGAGCTTTCTTT. Full variable domain (outside the CDR3, taken from reference TRBV18 and TRBJ1-1): NAGVMQNPRHLVRRRGQEARLRCSPMKGHSHVYWYRQLPEEGLKFMVYLQKENIIDESGMPKERFSAEFPKEGPSILRIQQVVRGDSAAYFCASSHQSLGARGAFFGQGTRLTVV.

This clonotype was seen at least ten times. This chain connects TRBV5-1 to TRBJ2-1; no firm D call. Trimming cost V 3 bases and J 4 bases, with 14 bases left between them. The CDR3 loop spans 15 amino acids. The germline V gene encodes CDR1 SGHRS and CDR2 YFSETQ. CDR3 residues: CASSSVLRNYNEQFF. The CDR3 nucleotides are TGCGCCAGCAGCTCCGTCCTAAGGAATTACAATGAGCAGTTCTTC.

This clonotype was found many times. V usage is TRBV6-5 and J usage is TRBJ2-3; D is perhaps TRBD2 (7 bases). CDR1 is MNHEY and CDR2 is SVGAGI in the germline V gene. Trimming pared 8 bases from V and 0 bases from J, leaving 21 bases between. CDR3 length equals 17 residues. CDR3 nucleotides: TGTGCCAGCCTAGGCGGGGGCCTCGGCCCAAGCACAGATACGCAGTATTTT. Translation gives CASLGGGLGPSTDTQYF.

This clonotype was observed many times. V usage is TRBV5-1 and J usage is TRBJ2-7; D not certain. Trimming stripped 0 bases from V and 7 bases from J, with 11 bases between. This CDR3 spans 13 amino acids. The V gene's germline CDR1 is SGHRS and CDR2 YFSETQ. The CDR3 loop is CASSLVVPEEQYF. Here the CDR3 DNA reads TGCGCCAGCAGCTTGGTTGTCCCTGAGGAGCAGTACTTC.

In its sample, this clonotype was seen a few times. The rearrangement uses TRBV7-6 and TRBJ2-3; 8 nucleotides agree with TRBD2. The CDR3 has 12 amino acids. The trim removed 11 bases at V and 5 bases at J, leaving 6 bases unmatched. Germline CDR1 is SGHVS and CDR2 is FNYEAQ. The CDR3 DNA reads as TGTGCCTCCGGGGGGGGCATAGATACGCAGTATTTT. It translates to CASGGGIDTQYF.

This clonotype was seen a few times. The chain has TRBV5-6 and TRBJ2-4, with a tentative D call TRBD1 (5 bases). Trimming stripped 4 bases from V and 0 bases from J, with 8 bases between. In germline, CDR1 is SGHDT, CDR2 YYEEEE. This CDR3 has 14 amino acids. CDR3 bases: TGTGCCAGCAGCCCCAGGGTAGCCAAAAACATTCAGTACTTC. This gives the protein CASSPRVAKNIQYF.